Below are 21 T cell receptor beta chains sequenced from a single sample in a study of tissue T cells after allogeneic stem cell transplantation. Time point described: mouse harvest day 14 after allogeneic transplant. Tail vein injection delivered 10^7 T-cell-depleted bone marrow cells and 10^6 splenic CD5+ T cells. Clones were sequenced by immunoSEQ multiplex PCR, and TCRdb holds only the in-frame ones, with some missing. The table has some 2,900 clones, about 50% seen once. Material for sequencing was gut tissue. The origin of the receptors is a female BALB/c mouse given C57BL/6 T cells with graft-versus-host disease after an allogeneic hematopoietic cell transplant.

Notes on this clone: Mouse gene names apply. The sequenced fragment ends 1 residue before the CDR3 boundary, so the rest is inferred from the germline J gene. This chain links TRBV20 with TRBJ2-1; 10 positions match TRBD2. The CDR3 is made up of 14 amino acids. Germline loops: CDR1 GFQATS, CDR2 STVNSAI. The ends lost 0 bases at V and 7 bases at J; junction bases unmatched: 3. CDR3 residues: CGARDWGGAAEQFF. The sequenced part of the CDR3 DNA is TGTGGTGCTAGGGACTGGGGGGGCGCGGCTGAGCAGTTC.

For this clone: Mouse germline and gene names are used. The read halts 1 residue ahead of the CDR3 end, with the missing end drawn from the germline J gene. This rearrangement joins TRBV5 to TRBJ1-1, with D unresolved. Trimming removed 4 bases at V and 2 bases at J, with 5 bases between. Germline lookup yields CDR1 LGHNA and CDR2 YNLKQL (reference sequence). The CDR3 covers 12 residues. The covered CDR3 bases are TGTGCCAGCAGCCTAGACAACACAGAAGTCTTC. Translation: CASSLDNTEVF. The complete CDR3 protein is CASSLDNTEVFF.

Notes on this clone: Genes and germline come from the mouse. The read terminates 1 residue ahead of where the CDR3 ends, so the germline J gene completes it. The V call is TRBV31, the J call TRBJ2-3; 9 nucleotides line up with TRBD1. CDR1 is GKSSPN, CDR2 SITVG, per germline. This CDR3 contains 16 residues. With 3 bases clipped from V and 0 bases from J, the junction kept 7 bases outside the gene matches. This CDR3 is CAWSSGTGTSAETLYF. CDR3 bases read: TGTGCCTGGAGCTCCGGGACAGGGACTAGTGCAGAAACGCTGTAT. Combining the CDR3 with reference TRBV31 and TRBJ2-3 gives the whole variable domain AQTIHQWPVAEIKAVGSPLSLGCTIKGKSSPNLYWYWQATGGTLQQLFYSITVGQVESVVQLNLSASRPKDDQFILSTEKLLLSHSGFYLCAWSSGTGTSAETLYFGSGTRLTVL.

In this sample, this clone turned up a few times. Each gene name is a mouse one. The read is 1 residue too short to cover the CDR3 end, so that end is filled in from the germline J gene. The V gene is TRBV26, the J gene TRBJ2-4; TRBD1 is a possible D gene (5 bases). This CDR3 comprises 13 residues. In germline, CDR1 is KGHPV, CDR2 FQNQEV (reference sequence). V was cut by 6 bases and J by 3 bases, with 10 bases left in between. CDR3 bases read: TGTGCCAGCAGCCGGACACAACAAAACACCTTGTAC. Translated: CASSRTQQNTLY. The entire CDR3 protein reads CASSRTQQNTLYF.

About this clone itself: Each gene name is a mouse one. Sequencing ends 1 residue short of the CDR3 end; the germline J gene provides the rest. The chain uses TRBV16 and TRBJ2-4; no definite D call. The germline V gene has CDR1 SGHSA and CDR2 FRNQAP. The CDR3 loop spans 15 amino acids. V was cut by 0 bases and J by 0 bases, with 7 bases left in between. CDR3 loop: CASSLDSASQNTLYF. The covered CDR3 bases are TGTGCAAGCAGCTTAGATTCGGCTAGTCAAAACACCTTGTAC.

Worth noting for this clone: Each gene name is a mouse one. The missing CDR3 end, 1 residue past where the read stops, is filled in from the germline J gene. V gene TRBV3 combines with J gene TRBJ2-1; 12 nucleotides line up with TRBD2. CDR3 size: 15 residues. J was trimmed by 3 bases and V by 4 bases; bases with no gene match: 1. Per the germline V gene, CDR1 is SNHLY and CDR2 is FYNGKV (reference sequence). Partial CDR3 DNA: TGTGCCAGCAGCTCGGACTGGGGGGGCTATGCTGAGCAGTTC. Its protein is CASSSDWGGYAEQF. The entire CDR3 is CASSSDWGGYAEQFF.

Worth noting for this clone: Genes here carry mouse names. From the germline J gene comes the end of the CDR3, since the read stops 1 residue before it. The chain has TRBV23 and TRBJ1-4. The CDR3 is 14 amino acids. Germline V lookup: CDR1 KGHTA, CDR2 FQNQQP. The CDR3 protein is CSSSQGFSNERLFF. The CDR3 DNA, read in part, is TGCTCCAGCAGTCAAGGTTTTTCCAACGAAAGATTATTT.

With regard to this clone: Mouse germline and gene names are used. The CDR3 is cut off 1 residue early in the read; its end comes from the germline J gene. The chain combines TRBV26 with TRBJ1-1; D not certain. The CDR3 covers 14 residues. Germline V gives CDR1 KGHPV, CDR2 FQNQEV (reference sequence). Trimming pared 0 bases from V and 1 base from J, leaving 6 bases between. CDR3 region: CASSLSRQNTEVFF. Partial CDR3 DNA: TGTGCCAGCAGTCTGTCAAGACAAAACACAGAAGTCTTC.

Concerning this clone: Germline and genes: mouse. The read terminates 1 residue ahead of where the CDR3 ends, so the germline J gene completes it. The V call is TRBV4, the J call TRBJ2-3; D gene ambiguous. Trimming took 4 bases from V and 2 from J, leaving 10 bases between them. The germline gives CDR1 LGHDT, CDR2 YNNKQL (reference sequence). This CDR3 spans 14 amino acids. CDR3 DNA, as far as it was read: TGTGCCAGCAGCTTTCCAGCTTTTGCAGAAACGCTGTAT. Encoded protein: CASSFPAFAETLY. The CDR3 in full is CASSFPAFAETLYF.

There are a few counts of this clone. The listed genes are named as in mouse. CDR3 bases read: TGTGCCAGCATTCAGGGTTTTGGAAATACGCTCTAT. Translating gives CASIQGFGNTLY. The entire CDR3 protein reads CASIQGFGNTLYF. The rearrangement uses TRBV26 and TRBJ1-3, with D possibly TRBD1 on 5 matching bases. Coverage ceases 1 residue before the CDR3 finishes, and the germline J gene fills in the end. The CDR3 spans 13 residues. Trimming shortened V by 7 bases and J by 3 bases, and 10 bases separated the two germline ends. The germline V gene encodes CDR1 KGHPV and CDR2 FQNQEV (reference sequence).

For this clone: Each gene name is a mouse one. The read ends 1 residue shy of where the CDR3 ends; the end is completed using the germline J gene. V and J are TRBV13-3 and TRBJ2-7; TRBD1 matches at 7 bases. CDR1 and CDR2 (germline): NNHDY, SYVADS. This CDR3 comprises 14 residues. V trimming: 2 bases; J trimming: 2 bases; junction bases outside the gene matches: 4. CDR3 bases read: TGTGCCAGCAGTGAGAGCGGGACAGCCTATGAACAGTAC. Its translation is CASSESGTAYEQY. The complete CDR3 protein is CASSESGTAYEQYF.

To note about this clone: The gene names given are mouse names. The read comes to an end 1 residue before the CDR3 does, leaving the germline J gene to fill in the end. This rearrangement joins TRBV26 to TRBJ1-1, with no clear D. The V gene lost 0 bases and the J gene lost 0 bases, with 2 bases spanning the gap. Germline V gives CDR1 KGHPV, CDR2 FQNQEV (reference sequence). The CDR3 runs 13 residues. CDR3 sequence reads: CASSLSKNTEVFF. The sequenced CDR3 bases are TGTGCCAGCAGTCTGTCGAAGAACACAGAAGTCTTC.

Worth noting for this clone: Here the gene names and germline are mouse. Read coverage stops 1 residue before the CDR3 terminus; the germline J gene supplies the remainder. The chain recombines TRBV13-1 with TRBJ2-1, with no clear D. CDR1 is NSHNY and CDR2 is SYGAGN in the germline V gene. The V end lost 0 bases, the J end lost 7 bases, and 5 bases lay between the germline ends. The CDR3 sequence is 12 residues long. CDR3 bases read: TGTGCCAGCAGTGATGCAAACGCTGAGCAGTTC. Its translation is CASSDANAEQF. The whole CDR3 protein is CASSDANAEQFF.

Worth noting for this clone: The germline and genes are mouse ones. The sequence runs out 1 residue before the end of the CDR3; the remainder is reconstructed from the germline J gene. The rearrangement uses TRBV5 and TRBJ2-5; 9 bases fit TRBD2. This CDR3 contains 16 residues. CDR1 and CDR2 (germline): LGHNA, YNLKQL (reference sequence). V gave up 0 bases and J gave up 4 bases; unmatched junction bases: 5. CDR3 in amino acids: CASSQDDLGGEDTQYF. The sequenced CDR3 bases are TGTGCCAGCAGCCAAGATGATCTGGGGGGGGAAGACACCCAGTAC.

This clone was seen only a few times. The gene names here belong to mouse. Read data end 1 residue before the CDR3 end; the end is taken from the germline J gene. The chain couples TRBV26 to TRBJ2-1, with TRBD1 matching over 10 bases. Germline trimming cut 8 bases from V and 4 bases from J; bases unmatched to any gene: 5. The CDR3 consists of 14 residues. CDR1 and CDR2 from the germline V gene are KGHPV and FQNQEV (reference sequence). The sequenced part of the CDR3 DNA is TGTGCCAGCTCACCGGGACAGGGGTATGCTGAGCAGTTC. Translated: CASSPGQGYAEQF. The entire CDR3 reads CASSPGQGYAEQFF.

As for this clone: Gene names denote mouse genes. The sequence runs out 1 residue before the end of the CDR3; the remainder is reconstructed from the germline J gene. The V gene is TRBV29, the J gene TRBJ1-1, with D hard to call. This CDR3 spans 13 amino acids. Germline CDR1 MSHET, CDR2 SYDVDS. V was pared by 2 bases and J by 4 bases, with 8 bases between. The DNA read from the CDR3 is TGTGCTAGCAGTTTAGGGGTGGGCACAGAAGTCTTC. Protein: CASSLGVGTEVF. The full CDR3 protein is CASSLGVGTEVFF. The full variable domain, rest sourced from reference TRBV29 and TRBJ1-1, is DMKVTQMPRYLIKRMGENVLLECGQDMSHETMYWYRQDPGLGLQLIYISYDVDSNSEGDIPKGYRVSRKKREHFSLILDSAKTNQTSVYFCASSLGVGTEVFFGKGTRLTVV.

About this clone: Genes and germline come from the mouse. The read ends 1 residue shy of where the CDR3 ends; the end is completed using the germline J gene. The chain has TRBV26 and TRBJ2-7; the match to TRBD1 covers 10 bases. Trimming took 6 bases from V and 7 from J; bases not matched to a gene: 9. The length of the CDR3 is 14 residues. Germline V gene lookup returns CDR1 KGHPV and CDR2 FQNQEV (reference sequence). The covered CDR3 bases are TGTGCCAGCAGGCGGGGGGGACAGGGGCGGGAACAGTAC. Translating it yields CASRRGGQGREQY. The full CDR3 reads CASRRGGQGREQYF.

Turning to this clone: Gene names and germline match the mouse. The read is 1 residue too short to cover the CDR3 end, so that end is filled in from the germline J gene. The V call is TRBV16, the J call TRBJ2-3; D is perhaps TRBD2 (5 bases). Trimming pared 3 bases from V and 3 bases from J, leaving 7 bases between. This CDR3 contains 13 residues. Germline V CDR1 and CDR2: SGHSA, FRNQAP. The CDR3 bases that were read are TGTGCAAGCAGCTTTACTGGAGCAGAAACGCTGTAT. Translated: CASSFTGAETLY. The CDR3 reads in full as CASSFTGAETLYF.

This clone was observed a handful of times. The genes are named according to mouse. The read is 1 residue too short to cover the CDR3 end, so that end is filled in from the germline J gene. Other DNA sequences from this sample encode an identical CDR3 as well. This chain links TRBV12-1 with TRBJ2-7; D is ambiguous. There are 13 residues in the CDR3. V was trimmed by 4 bases and J by 7 bases, leaving 16 bases between them. Germline-derived CDR1 and CDR2 are SGHSN and HYEKVE. The part of the CDR3 DNA that was read is TGTGCCAGCTCGCCTAGGGTATTGGGAGAACAGTAC. This gives the protein CASSPRVLGEQY. The complete CDR3 reads CASSPRVLGEQYF. The entire variable domain, with the rest obtained from reference TRBV12-1 and TRBJ2-7, is as follows: DSGVVQSPRHIIKEKGGRSVLTCIPISGHSNVVWYQQTLGKELKFLIQHYEKVERDKGFLPSRFSVQQFDDYHSEMNMSALELEDSAMYFCASSPRVLGEQYFGPGTRLTVL.

For this clone: Gene names and germline match the mouse. The CDR3 is CASSLVTGINERLFF. The sequenced CDR3 bases are TGTGCCAGCTCTCTCGTGACAGGGATCAACGAAAGATTATTT. The J gene is TRBJ1-4, the V gene TRBV12-2, with 7 positions matching TRBD1. The read ends 1 residue before the CDR3 terminus; that terminus is restored from the germline J gene. CDR1 is SGHLS and CDR2 is HYDKME in the germline V gene. V shed 0 bases and J 4 bases; nucleotides not matched to a gene: 4. The CDR3 length is 15 residues.

This clone appeared once. Gene names refer to mouse genes. The read ends 1 residue early relative to the CDR3; the germline J gene fills the gap. The rearrangement uses TRBV13-2 and TRBJ2-1, with 12 bases lining up with TRBD1. Germline CDR1 NNHNN, CDR2 SYGAGS (reference sequence). V trimming: 5 bases; J trimming: 6 bases; junction bases outside the gene matches: 3. This CDR3 spans 14 amino acids. The CDR3 DNA, read in part, is TGTGCCAGCGGCCGGGACAGGGGGCTTGCTGAGCAGTTC. This codes for CASGRDRGLAEQF. The whole CDR3 protein reads CASGRDRGLAEQFF.